What follows is one T cell receptor beta chain and its context. Its target is unknown. The entry originates in a study of T cells after yellow fever vaccination. Study-wide context: SMART-Seq v4 Ultra Low Input prepared libraries from low-cell fractions.

Findings and caveats of the study: Subsequent to the booster, the majority of primary-vaccination clones reappeared (roughly 95% CD4, more than 70% CD8).

Conversion of TCR transcripts into cDNA relied on 5'RACE template switching, which added a universal primer site and UMIs. A single record per CDR3 protein comes from TCRdb applying MiXCR to the 5' RACE reads. The sample has some 390,000 distinct CDR3 sequences, about 17% seen once. The material was PBMCs, obtained before the yellow fever booster vaccination. The TCR sequence derives from a man aged 18 to 29 who received the YFV17D yellow fever vaccine.

CDR3 amino acids: CASSLVRGPTEAFF. The DNA for the CDR3 is TGTGCCAGCAGCTTAGTTAGGGGGCCCACTGAAGCTTTCTTT. V gene TRBV7-2 combines with J gene TRBJ1-1, with 7 positions matching TRBD1. Per the germline V gene, CDR1 is SGHTA and CDR2 is FQGNSA. J lost 4 bases, V lost 1 base, and 3 bases had no gene match. The CDR3 is 14 residues long.